This T cell receptor beta chain appears in the sequencing data of a study of molecular identifiers for immune sequencing clone quantification. TCRdb recomputed calls from the PCR reads with MiXCR, one row per CDR3 protein. Counted here are about 640,000 distinct CDR3 sequences, about 20% occurring once; the ten biggest clones make up approximately 0.9%. V was pared by 0 bases and J by 6 bases, with 8 bases between. This CDR3 contains 14 residues. This TCR came from a human donor in good health. Some libraries in this study had Jurkat cell RNA spiked in. Specimen: naive CD8+ T cells from blood, with Jurkat cell RNA spiked in. Subset specified: FACS-sorted CD8+CD4-CCR7+CD45RA+ naive T cells. This chain links TRBV12-3 or TRBV12-4 with TRBJ1-4; the D is unclear. The CDR3 DNA reads TGTGCCAGCAGTTTAGCAGGGTTGGATGAAAAACTGTTTTTT. Translating it yields CASSLAGLDEKLFF.